The 22 T cell receptor beta chains below were found in one sample sequenced in a study of blood T cell repertoires in COVID-19. Profiling relied on immunoSEQ multiplex PCR, and the TCRdb table lists in-frame clones only, not all of them. This table holds about 160,000 clones, approximately 85% found once. Input material: peripheral blood. The origin of the receptors is a man in his forties with acute or convalescent COVID-19.

For this clone: Within the sample, other DNA sequences also encode this same CDR3. The chain is built from TRBV30 and TRBJ1-1, with D perhaps TRBD1 (5 bases). This CDR3 comprises 11 residues. Trimming pared 3 bases from V and 5 bases from J, leaving 7 bases between. Germline assignment: CDR1 GTSNPN and CDR2 SVGIG (reference sequence). Written as DNA, the CDR3 is TGTGCCTGGAGCAGGGATACTGAAGCTTTCTTT. Translated: CAWSRDTEAFF.

The chain recombines TRBV6-6 with TRBJ1-5; a weak D match, TRBD1 (5 bases). V was clipped by 1 base and J by 7 bases, with 11 bases between them. Germline CDR1 reads MNHNY; CDR2 reads SVGAGI (reference sequence). The CDR3 is 14 amino acids. The CDR3 is CASSYFGGEQPQHF. In DNA, the CDR3 is TGTGCCAGCAGTTACTTTGGGGGGGAACAGCCCCAGCATTTT.

The gene calls are TRBV19 and TRBJ2-2; 7 positions match TRBD1. Germline trimming cut 3 bases from V and 7 bases from J; bases unmatched to any gene: 5. This CDR3 comprises 14 residues. CDR1 LNHDA and CDR2 SQIVND come from the germline V gene (reference sequence). For the CDR3, the DNA is TGTGCCAGTAGTATCTCACAGGGGCACGGGGAGCTGTTTTTT. This codes for CASSISQGHGELFF.

The V gene is TRBV3-1 (or the pseudogene TRBV3-2), the J gene TRBJ1-4; D might be TRBD1 (5 bases). With 3 bases removed from V and 7 bases from J, the gap between germline ends came to 18 bases. The CDR3 consists of 16 residues. The germline gives CDR1 LGHDT, CDR2 YNNKEL (reference sequence). CDR3 coding DNA: TGTGCCAGCAGCCAGGGGCCACCCCAAGGTGGTGAAAAACTGTTTTTT. This sequence encodes CASSQGPPQGGEKLFF.

This clone occurred once. The gene calls are TRBV24-1 and TRBJ2-2, with a weak D call TRBD1 (6 bases). Trimming left V 3 bases short and J 5 bases short, with 15 bases between. In germline, CDR1 is KGHDR, CDR2 SFDVKD. This CDR3 spans 16 amino acids. Written as DNA, the CDR3 is TGTGCCACCAGTGATCGACAGGTCGCCATTACCGGGGAGCTGTTTTTT. Its translation: CATSDRQVAITGELFF.

The gene calls are TRBV30 and TRBJ1-6, with a weak D call TRBD1 (6 bases). This CDR3 comprises 17 residues. V lost 3 bases to trimming and J lost 7 bases, with 22 bases between them. Germline CDR1 is GTSNPN and CDR2 is SVGIG (reference sequence). The CDR3: CAWRLRAGVPGNSPLHF. The DNA of the CDR3 is TGTGCCTGGAGATTGCGGGCAGGGGTTCCGGGGAATTCACCCCTCCACTTT. The full variable domain, in which reference TRBV30 and TRBJ1-6 provide the parts outside the CDR3, is SQTIHQWPATLVQPVGSPLSLECTVEGTSNPNLYWYRQAAGRGLQLLFYSVGIGQISSEVPQNLSASRPQDRQFILSSKKLLLSDSGFYLCAWRLRAGVPGNSPLHFGNGTRLTVT.

This rearrangement joins TRBV28 to TRBJ1-1; unclear D gene. V was trimmed by 2 bases and J by 0 bases, leaving 16 bases between them. The CDR3 runs to 17 residues. The V gene's germline CDR1 is MDHEN and CDR2 SYDVKM. CDR3 protein: CASSLLISATMNTEAFF. In DNA, the CDR3 is TGTGCCAGCAGTTTACTCATCAGCGCAACCATGAACACTGAAGCTTTCTTT.

The chain has TRBV6-6 and TRBJ1-1; the D is unclear. Trimming removed 3 bases from V and 4 bases from J, with 9 bases in between. The CDR3 runs to 13 residues. In germline, CDR1 is MNHNY, CDR2 SVGAGI (reference sequence). CDR3 residues: CASSYGGITEAFF. In DNA, the CDR3 is TGTGCCAGCAGTTATGGAGGGATCACTGAAGCTTTCTTT.

The chain recombines TRBV30 with TRBJ2-7; 7 bases agree with TRBD2. The CDR3 runs 16 residues. The germline V gene encodes CDR1 GTSNPN and CDR2 SVGIG (reference sequence). Losses at the gene ends were 0 bases for V and 0 bases for J; bases not matched to a gene: 8. The CDR3 loop reads CAWSVRGLADSYEQYF. The CDR3 DNA reads TGTGCCTGGAGTGTACGTGGGCTAGCGGACTCCTACGAGCAGTACTTC.

The chain uses TRBV2 and TRBJ2-3, with D possibly TRBD2 on 7 matching bases. Deletions cut 7 bases from V and 4 bases from J, with 15 bases between. CDR3 length: 14 amino acids. The germline gives CDR1 SNHLY, CDR2 FYNNEI. CDR3 bases: TGTGCCAGCATGGGGGGGCCCCTCCCAGATACGCAGTATTTT. Amino acid sequence: CASMGGPLPDTQYF.

This clone showed up just once. V gene TRBV12-5 combines with J gene TRBJ2-5, with TRBD1 as a possible D gene (6 bases). The CDR3 has 14 amino acids. Germline loops: CDR1 LGHNT, CDR2 FRNRAP. The V end was cut by 6 bases, the J end by 2 bases, with 13 bases between. CDR3 region: CASGMNRDQETQYF. CDR3 bases: TGTGCTAGTGGGATGAACAGGGATCAAGAGACCCAGTACTTC.

V gene TRBV6-5 combines with J gene TRBJ2-7, with a possible D match to TRBD1 (6 bases). The CDR3 consists of 14 residues. Germline V lookup: CDR1 MNHEY, CDR2 SVGAGI. With 7 bases removed from V and 5 bases from J, the gap between germline ends came to 18 bases. The CDR3 here is CASTRVGRGDEQYF. For the CDR3, the DNA is TGTGCCAGCACTCGGGTTGGCAGGGGAGACGAGCAGTACTTC.

In this sample, this clone turned up once. The chain uses TRBV12-3 or TRBV12-4 and TRBJ1-2; D is perhaps TRBD1 (6 bases). The CDR3 totals 13 residues. The V end was cut by 7 bases, the J end by 8 bases, with 17 bases between. The CDR3 protein is CASTLGGGGGYTF. CDR3 bases: TGTGCCAGCACCCTGGGGGGGGGCGGCGGCTACACCTTC.

The chain couples TRBV7-9 to TRBJ1-2, with D hard to call. The CDR3 covers 14 residues. Germline values: CDR1 SEHNR, CDR2 FQNEAQ (reference sequence). V shed 5 bases and J shed 1 base, with 11 bases lying between them. The CDR3 reads CASSIGGINYGYTF. As DNA, the CDR3 is TGTGCCAGCAGCATTGGAGGGATTAACTATGGCTACACCTTC. Combining the CDR3 with reference TRBV7-9 and TRBJ1-2 gives the whole variable domain DTGVSQNPRHKITKRGQNVTFRCDPISEHNRLYWYRQTLGQGPEFLTYFQNEAQLEKSRLLSDRFSAERPKGSFSTLEIQRTEQGDSAMYLCASSIGGINYGYTFGSGTRLTVV.

This clone was counted between two and nine times. The chain carries TRBV11-2 and TRBJ1-1; D is unresolved. Looked up from germline, CDR1 is SGHAT and CDR2 is FQNNGV. The CDR3 has 13 amino acids. The V and J ends lost 4 bases and 8 bases respectively, with 14 bases between them. The CDR3 protein is CASSSSAREEAFF. In DNA form, the CDR3 reads TGTGCCAGCAGCTCCTCCGCCCGGGAAGAAGCTTTCTTT.

The chain employs TRBV27 and TRBJ2-5; tentative D call: TRBD2 (6 bases). This CDR3 contains 14 residues. The V gene's germline CDR1 is MNHEY and CDR2 SMNVEV (reference sequence). Deletions cut 3 bases from V and 5 bases from J, with 13 bases between. The CDR3 DNA follows: TGTGCCAGCAGTTTTCGCGGGGCTCGGGAGACCCAGTACTTC. Its protein is CASSFRGARETQYF.

The V and J genes are TRBV2 and TRBJ2-7, with D maybe TRBD2 (6 bases). Looked up from germline, CDR1 is SNHLY and CDR2 is FYNNEI. Trimming left V 6 bases short and J 1 base short, with 13 bases between. This CDR3 has 14 residues. The chain's CDR3 is CASRAGTESYEQYF. The CDR3 nucleotides read TGTGCCAGCAGGGCCGGGACTGAGTCCTACGAGCAGTACTTC.

The V and J genes are TRBV27 and TRBJ2-7; TRBD1 might be the D (5 bases). There are 13 residues in the CDR3. Germline loops: CDR1 MNHEY, CDR2 SMNVEV (reference sequence). V was shortened by 3 bases and J by 2 bases, with 8 bases between the two germline ends. The CDR3 protein is CASSFGHTYEQYF. CDR3 DNA: TGTGCCAGCAGTTTTGGACATACCTACGAGCAGTACTTC.

The chain is built from TRBV5-1 and TRBJ1-2, with 8 bases matching TRBD1. The germline CDR1 and CDR2 sequences are SGHRS and YFSETQ. V lost 0 bases, J lost 5 bases, and 6 bases stayed unmatched. This CDR3 spans 15 amino acids. The CDR3 protein is CASSLGIGQGYGYTF. In DNA, the CDR3 is TGCGCCAGCAGCTTGGGAATCGGACAGGGATATGGCTACACCTTC.

This clone appeared once. The chain employs TRBV11-3 and TRBJ2-3; TRBD1 matches at 8 bases. This CDR3 has 12 residues. Germline values: CDR1 SGHNT, CDR2 YENEEA. The junction had 1 base not matched to a gene; V was cut back by 5 bases and J by 6 bases. The CDR3 DNA is TGTGCCAGCAGCCGACAGGGGGATACGCAGTATTTT. It codes for CASSRQGDTQYF.

The V and J genes are TRBV18 and TRBJ2-7, with D tentatively TRBD2 (6 bases). V dropped 2 bases and J dropped 6 bases, with 14 bases sitting between them. Germline assignment: CDR1 KGHSH and CDR2 LQKENI. This CDR3 has 14 residues. In DNA, the CDR3 is TGTGCCAGCTCACCAGCTTCGGAGGGGACCGAGCAGTACTTC. Amino acids: CASSPASEGTEQYF.

This clone was seen only once. This chain joins TRBV30 and TRBJ1-1; D possibly corresponds to TRBD1 (6 bases). Per the germline V gene, CDR1 is GTSNPN and CDR2 is SVGIG (reference sequence). V lost 8 bases and J 5 bases, leaving 15 bases between the germline ends. This CDR3 has 12 amino acids. The CDR3 region is CARTRQGTEAFF. CDR3 nucleotide sequence: TGTGCCAGGACACGGCAGGGGACTGAAGCTTTCTTT. Full variable domain (missing parts from reference TRBV30 and TRBJ1-1): SQTIHQWPATLVQPVGSPLSLECTVEGTSNPNLYWYRQAAGRGLQLLFYSVGIGQISSEVPQNLSASRPQDRQFILSSKKLLLSDSGFYLCARTRQGTEAFFGQGTRLTVV.